The rows below give T cell receptor beta chains drawn from one sample of a study of shared clonotypes between healthy human individuals. Assay used: immunoSEQ multiplex PCR; TCRdb lists only in-frame clones, some missing. The data contain roughly 2.6 million clones, around 90% of them singletons. The sample consisted of naive CD4+ T cells sorted from blood. These receptor sequences come from a man between 18 and 29 years old in good health. The CDR3 runs from the conserved cysteine through the conserved F or W. The D gene is left open where the match is weak.

V	D	J	DNA	CDR3
TRBV12-5	NA	TRBJ2-7	TGTGCTAGTGCCAGGGACGGGAACGAGCAGTACTTC	CASARDGNEQYF
TRBV25-1	NA	TRBJ2-5	TGTGCCAGCAGTGAACCCCGGACTAAAGAGACCCAGTACTTC	CASSEPRTKETQYF
TRBV5-1	NA	TRBJ2-5	TGCGCCAGCAGCTTCGACGGGACAGAGACCCAGTACTTC	CASSFDGTETQYF
TRBV5-1	NA	TRBJ1-3	TGCGCCAGCAGTCGGGAGTTCTCTGGAAACACCATATATTTT	CASSREFSGNTIYF
TRBV18	NA	TRBJ2-7	TGTGCCAGCTCACCGGCTAGTGGTTCAAACGAGCAGTACTTC	CASSPASGSNEQYF
TRBV5-1	NA	TRBJ1-1	TGCGCCAGCAGGGCCTTAGGAACGGCGGGGAACACTGAAGCTTTCTTT	CASRALGTAGNTEAFF
TRBV9	NA	TRBJ2-3	TGTGCCAGCACCGTAGGGCCGAACACAGATACGCAGTATTTT	CASTVGPNTDTQYF
TRBV7-9	NA	TRBJ1-1	TGTGCCAGCAGCTTACGCGAGATACCGACCACTGAAGCTTTCTTT	CASSLREIPTTEAFF
TRBV11-2	TRBD2	TRBJ2-1	TGTGCCAGCAGCTCCCCAGGGGCTAGCGGGAGAAATGAGCAGTTCTTC	CASSSPGASGRNEQFF
TRBV5-4	TRBD1	TRBJ1-4	TGTGCCAGCAGAAGACAGGGCCAGCGGGAAAAACTGTTTTTT	CASRRQGQREKLFF
TRBV4-2	TRBD2	TRBJ2-7	TGTGCCAGCAGCCAAGGACTAGCGGGAGTAAAGATCCACGAGCAGTACTTC	CASSQGLAGVKIHEQYF